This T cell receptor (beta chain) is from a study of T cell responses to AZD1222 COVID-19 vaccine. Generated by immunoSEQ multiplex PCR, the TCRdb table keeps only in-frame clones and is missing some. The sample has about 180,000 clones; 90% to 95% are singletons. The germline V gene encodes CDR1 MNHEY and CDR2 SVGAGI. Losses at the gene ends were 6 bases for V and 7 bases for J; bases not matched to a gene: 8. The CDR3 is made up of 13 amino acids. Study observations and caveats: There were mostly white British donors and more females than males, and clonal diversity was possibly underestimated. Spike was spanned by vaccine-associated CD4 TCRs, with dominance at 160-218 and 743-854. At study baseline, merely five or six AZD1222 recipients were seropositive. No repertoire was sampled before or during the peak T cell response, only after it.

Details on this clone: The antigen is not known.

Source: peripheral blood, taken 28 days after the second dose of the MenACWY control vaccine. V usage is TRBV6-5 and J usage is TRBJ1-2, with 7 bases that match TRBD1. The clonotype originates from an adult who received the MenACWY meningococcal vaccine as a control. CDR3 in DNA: TGTGCCAGCAGAACGACAGGGAGGATTGGCTACACCTTC. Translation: CASRTTGRIGYTF.